Presented here are 11 T cell receptor beta chains from one specimen sequenced in a study of T-cell reconstitution after alpha-beta-depleted transplantation in children (TCRdb year 2016). To prepare the library, PCR was applied. TCRdb lists the instrument as Illumina HiSeq 2500. To normalize quantification of the TCRbeta repertoire, the TCR libraries were built with molecular barcoding that relied on unique molecular identifiers. The public sequencing data were trimmed at Q25 with fastp and processed into clonotypes with MiXCR by TCRdb, which kept only in-frame beta chains. Rows are unified per CDR3 protein, each entry keeping the most common DNA and genes. The sample table lists hundreds of thousands of distinct CDR3 sequences, roughly 7.7% of them with a count of one. Approximately 6.3% of the sample is in the top ten clones. Taken with the paper, the label for treatment or condition translates to: allogeneic hematopoietic cell transplantation with graft depleted of TCRalphabeta T cells and CD19 B cells.

The sequenced sample was PBMCs, mostly from graft donor cells, obtained 180 days after TCRalphabeta/CD19-depleted stem cell transplant. Receptors originate from a male patient between 5 and 17 years old who had a stem cell transplant for acute lymphoblastic leukemia, so the T cells may come from the graft donor.

To note about this clonotype: A much larger clone differs from this one at a single base, so this may be a read error. Lacking the conserved final phenylalanine or tryptophan, this CDR3 likely reflects a read error. This chain joins TRBV3-1 and TRBJ2-1, with 8 bases fitting TRBD1. V gave up 4 bases and J gave up 7 bases; unmatched junction bases: 9. The CDR3 loop spans 15 amino acids. Germline CDR1 reads LGHDT; CDR2 reads YNNKEL (reference sequence). DNA of the CDR3: TGTGCCAGCAGCCCGTTGGGGACAGGTTCTAATGAGCAGTTCTTG. As protein: CASSPLGTGSNEQFL.

This clonotype was detected ten times or more. V usage is TRBV4-2 and J usage is TRBJ1-2; possible D gene TRBD1, 6 bases. Trimming left V 1 base short and J 6 bases short, with 24 bases between. This CDR3 region has 18 residues. CDR1 LGHNA and CDR2 YNFKEQ come from the germline V gene. For the CDR3, the DNA is TGTGCCAGCAGCCAAGGGGGGGCCAGGAACACCGGTTTTGATGGCTACACCTTC. Translated: CASSQGGARNTGFDGYTF.

This clonotype was seen at least ten times. V usage is TRBV3-1 and J usage is TRBJ2-5; D gene uncertain. CDR1 is LGHDT, CDR2 YNNKEL, per germline (reference sequence). CDR3 length: 12 amino acids. V lost 2 bases, J lost 4 bases, and 5 bases lay in between. The CDR3 is CASSQLVETQYF. Here the CDR3 DNA reads TGTGCCAGCAGCCAATTAGTAGAGACCCAGTACTTC.

The genes are TRBV28 and TRBJ2-1, with TRBD2 matching 13 bases. CDR3 size: 15 residues. V trimming: 5 bases; J trimming: 12 bases; junction bases outside the gene matches: 10. Germline CDR1 MDHEN, CDR2 SYDVKM. CDR3 loop: CASSKRTSGRGGQFF. The CDR3 nucleotides are TGTGCCAGCAGTAAGCGGACTAGCGGGAGAGGGGGGCAGTTCTTC.

This clonotype was picked up many times. The chain has TRBV6-1 and TRBJ1-2; a weak D match, TRBD1 (5 bases). V lost 4 bases and J 7 bases, leaving 16 bases between the germline ends. CDR1 is MNHNS, CDR2 SASEGT, per germline. The CDR3 extends over 14 amino acids. Written as DNA, the CDR3 is TGTGCCAGCAGTGCCACCGGGACGGCCAGTGGCTACACCTTC. It translates to CASSATGTASGYTF.

This clonotype has at least ten counts. The CDR3 bases are TGTGCCATCAGAAAGACTAGCGGTCAAGAGACCCAGTACTTC. It is translated as CAIRKTSGQETQYF. The chain combines TRBV10-3 with TRBJ2-5; TRBD2 matches 9 bases. CDR3 size: 14 residues. The V gene end was trimmed by 6 bases and the J gene end by 2 bases; junction bases not matched to a gene: 4. CDR1 is ENHRY and CDR2 is SYGVKD in the germline V gene.

This clonotype came up many times. The chain links TRBV20-1 to TRBJ2-2; 7 bases line up with TRBD1. This CDR3 has 16 amino acids. With V trimmed by 1 base and J by 0 bases, 5 bases remained unmatched. In germline, CDR1 is DFQATT, CDR2 SNEGSKA (reference sequence). CDR3 residues: CSARVGTVANTGELFF. In DNA, the CDR3 is TGCAGTGCTAGAGTCGGGACAGTCGCGAACACCGGGGAGCTGTTTTTT.

The chain uses TRBV7-3 and TRBJ2-1; 7 nucleotides match TRBD1. Trimming cost V 2 bases and J 3 bases; bases outside gene matches: 1. CDR1 is SGHTA, CDR2 FQGTGA, per germline. This CDR3 has 14 residues. The CDR3 here is CASSLQGVYNEQFF. As DNA, the CDR3 is TGTGCCAGCAGCTTACAGGGGGTCTACAATGAGCAGTTCTTC.

This clonotype was counted many times. The chain couples TRBV29-1 to TRBJ2-3; D unresolved. The V and J ends lost 6 bases and 1 base respectively, with 8 bases between them. CDR1 and CDR2 from the germline V gene are SQVTM and ANQGSEA. The CDR3 spans 12 residues. The CDR3: CSVAAGTDTQYF. DNA for the CDR3: TGCAGCGTCGCGGCAGGCACAGATACGCAGTATTTT.

This clonotype has at least ten counts. The J gene is TRBJ2-3, the V gene TRBV29-1, with a possible D match to TRBD2 (6 bases). From germline, CDR1 is SQVTM and CDR2 ANQGSEA. Trimming stripped 5 bases from V and 3 bases from J, with 9 bases between. The length of the CDR3 is 12 residues. This CDR3 is CSVKTSTDTQYF. CDR3 sequence (DNA): TGCAGCGTTAAGACTAGTACAGATACGCAGTATTTT.

This clonotype was recorded many times. The gene calls are TRBV5-1 and TRBJ2-5, with 12 bases lining up with TRBD2. V trimming: 0 bases; J trimming: 4 bases; junction bases outside the gene matches: 10. The CDR3 is 18 residues long. Germline V lookup: CDR1 SGHRS, CDR2 YFSETQ. CDR3 DNA sequence: TGCGCCAGCAGCTTGGCCGGAGGACTAGCGGGGACCCGAGAGACCCAGTACTTC. Its protein is CASSLAGGLAGTRETQYF.